The T cell receptor (beta chain) under discussion was sequenced for a study of CD8+ T cells in alopecia areata listed by TCRdb under 2018. Describing the broader study: In both human patients and the C3H/HeJ mouse model, the study applied high-throughput TCRbeta sequencing to look at T cell clonal expansion in alopecia areata. Scalp clonality was compared across normal scalp (n=4), patchy alopecia areata scalp (n=8), and alopecia totalis/universalis scalp (n=8). Human TCRbeta sequencing covered scalp tissue and sorted CD4+ and CD8+ peripheral blood T cells from patchy and totalis/universalis alopecia areata patients and healthy controls. The RNA source kit depended on sample type: the PAXgene miRNA kit for fixed scalp, the miRNeasy kit for PBMCs, and the RNeasy kit for mouse skin. immunoSEQ multiplex PCR using 35 Vbeta forward primers and 13 Jbeta reverse primers was used to amplify TCRbeta CDR3 regions.

The research as a whole found: Scalp TCR repertoire analysis is complicated because resident alphabeta T cells in normal human skin are also sequenced, whereas mouse skin is dominated by gammadelta T cells. Higher clonality and more expanded CD8+ clones were observed in lesional scalp than in normal scalp, particularly in alopecia totalis/universalis, a finding suggestive of antigenic drive. Compared with mice, TCR sequences shared between patients were less clear, possibly partly because of HLA diversity across the patient population.

Concerning this clone itself: Its cognate antigen has yet to be identified. The input lacks base qualities; no much larger clone sits a single base away.

PBMCs were isolated by density centrifugation and stained for CD3, CD4 and CD8, and CD4+ and CD8+ T cells were sorted on a FACSAria. Scalp biopsies and blood samples were obtained from unaffected controls. The method behind the library was the immunoSEQ multiplex PCR assay. RNA was extracted from all samples and reverse transcribed into cDNA as template for TCR sequencing. SuperScript III was used for first-strand cDNA synthesis, primed with a 2:1 mix of oligo-dT and random hexamers. A synthetic immune receptor repertoire was used to measure amplification bias, and any remaining bias was corrected computationally. As for the original processing: Raw reads were preprocessed to remove errors, and CDR3 was defined according to IMGT conventions as the region from the conserved cysteine to phenylalanine. To get clonality, Shannon entropy was normalized by log2 of the number of productive unique TCRs and the result was subtracted from 1. Whether scalp clones were CD4 or CD8 was inferred by matching scalp TCRbeta sequences against CD4 and CD8 repertoires sorted from blood. Drawn from immuneACCESS, this table holds only the in-frame rearrangements with V and J called that TCRdb kept. Clones are partly lost; checked studies trace under half to an unresolved V gene and leave the rest unexplained. V, J and clone size were drawn from that table, and D and trimming were deduced from the DNA. This sample is represented by 120,000 to 150,000 clones; less than 65% of them were singletons. 35% to 40% of the sample lies in the top ten.

The sample comprised CD8+ T cells sorted from blood. The sequence was collected from a human donor in good health.

The encoded CDR3 is CASSWDFNEQFF. The DNA sequence reads TGTGCCAGTAGCTGGGATTTTAATGAGCAGTTCTTC. The chain is made from TRBV27 and TRBJ2-1; the D gene identity is not certain. The CDR3 runs 12 residues from the cysteine to the phenylalanine. Kept here is only the CDR3 DNA, which spans 36 bases and is read in frame from base 1. Relative to germline, V is 9 bases shorter and J is 7 bases shorter, with 13 bases between their ends. Taken from the germline V gene (reference sequence), the CDR1 and CDR2 loops are MNHEY and SMNVEV.